A selection of T cell receptor beta chains follows, all from one sample in a study of identical twins. TCRdb re-called the 5' RACE reads with MiXCR, one entry per CDR3 protein. The table has 500,000 or so distinct CDR3 sequences, roughly an eighth seen once. This same sample was also part of a study on yellow fever vaccine responses in identical twins.

Specimen: CD4+ T cells sorted from blood. Receptors were obtained from a woman aged 18-29 years in good health. Each CDR3 is given with its conserved first and last residue. The D gene is left open where the match is weak. Expanded clones get a size class; other rows say once, few or many, or leave the size out.

cdr3_nt cdr3_aa clone_size v_call d_call j_call
TGCGCCAGCAGCTTGCGTTCGCTAGCGGGAGTCGCGAACACCGGGGAGCTGTTTTTT CASSLRSLAGVANTGELFF . TRBV5-1 TRBD2 TRBJ2-2
TGTGCCAGCAGCCCTTTGACTAGCGGGGGTGAGGCCCACTTC CASSPLTSGGEAHF few TRBV7-2 TRBD2 TRBJ2-5
TGTGCCAGCACGGGCAGGGCTTCCTCTGGAAACACCATATATTTT CASTGRASSGNTIYF few TRBV28 . TRBJ1-3
TGTGCCAGCAGTCCGGTACTAGCGGGCCACTACGAGCAGTACTTC CASSPVLAGHYEQYF many TRBV7-8 TRBD2 TRBJ2-7
TGTGCCAGCTCACAGGACAGGATATACTACGAGCAGTACTTC CASSQDRIYYEQYF . TRBV18 TRBD1 TRBJ2-7
TGTGCCAGCAGTTACTCCGGACTAGCGGGAGGGCCATATACGCAGTATTTT CASSYSGLAGGPYTQYF few TRBV6-2/TRBV6-3 TRBD2 TRBJ2-3
TGTGCCAGCAGTCCCCTCGCGGAGACCCAGTACTTC CASSPLAETQYF many TRBV12-3/TRBV12-4 . TRBJ2-5
TGTGCCAGCAGGATGACCGGGACTAGCGGGGGAGCCGGGGAGCTGTTTTTT CASRMTGTSGGAGELFF . TRBV7-9 TRBD2 TRBJ2-2
TGTGCCAGCAGCTTAGGAGGGTCAAACATTCAGTACTTC CASSLGGSNIQYF . TRBV7-2 . TRBJ2-4
TGCAGTGCTATTCCAGCGGGCAGCTCCTACGAGCAGTACTTC CSAIPAGSSYEQYF . TRBV20-1 . TRBJ2-7
TGTGCCAGCAGTGTACGGACTAGCGGGGGCACCGGGGAGCTGTTTTTT CASSVRTSGGTGELFF few TRBV27 TRBD2 TRBJ2-2
TGTGCCAGCAGCTCCAGCAGGGGGGCCAACGTCCTGACTTTC CASSSSRGANVLTF . TRBV11-1 . TRBJ2-6
TGTGCCAGCAGCTTAAGAGCAGGGGGCCGGTCGGATACGCAGTATTTT CASSLRAGGRSDTQYF . TRBV7-9 TRBD1 TRBJ2-3
TGTGCCAGCAGCTCGGGACTAGCGTGGGCGGATACGCAGTATTTT CASSSGLAWADTQYF few TRBV7-9 TRBD2 TRBJ2-3
TGTGCCAGCAGCTTAGAACCAGGGGGCTGGTCGCCCCAGCATTTT CASSLEPGGWSPQHF few TRBV7-8 TRBD1 TRBJ1-5
TGTGCCAGCAGTTACCCCCCGGGGTCCCCGGGAGAGACCCAGTACTTC CASSYPPGSPGETQYF few TRBV6-5 . TRBJ2-5
TGTGCCAGCAGCCCCGGACTAGCGGCGGCCTACTTC CASSPGLAAAYF . TRBV2 TRBD2 TRBJ2-7
TGTGCCAGCAGTTCCACAGGAAACGGGGAGCTGTTTTTT CASSSTGNGELFF few TRBV27 . TRBJ2-2
TGTGCCAGCAGTTACTCTGGACTAGCGGGAGTCGGTGAGACCCAGTACTTC CASSYSGLAGVGETQYF . TRBV6-2/TRBV6-3 TRBD2 TRBJ2-5
TGCGCCAGCAGTCCCACTAGCGGGAGGGCAGATACGCAGTATTTT CASSPTSGRADTQYF . TRBV5-1 TRBD2 TRBJ2-3
TGTGCCAGCAGTGACGGGGTGACCGACGAGCAGTACTTC CASSDGVTDEQYF . TRBV7-8 . TRBJ2-7